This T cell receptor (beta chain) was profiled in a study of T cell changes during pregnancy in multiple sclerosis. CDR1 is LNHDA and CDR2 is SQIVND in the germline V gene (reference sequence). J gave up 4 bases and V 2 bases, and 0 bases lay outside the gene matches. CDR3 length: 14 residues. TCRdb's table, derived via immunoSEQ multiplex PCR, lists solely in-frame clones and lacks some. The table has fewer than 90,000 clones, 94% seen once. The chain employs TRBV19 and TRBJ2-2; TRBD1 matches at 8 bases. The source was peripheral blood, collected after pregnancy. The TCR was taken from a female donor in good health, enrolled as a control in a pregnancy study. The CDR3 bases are TGTGCCAGTAGTATACAGGGGGCCACCGGGGAGCTGTTTTTT. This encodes CASSIQGATGELFF.